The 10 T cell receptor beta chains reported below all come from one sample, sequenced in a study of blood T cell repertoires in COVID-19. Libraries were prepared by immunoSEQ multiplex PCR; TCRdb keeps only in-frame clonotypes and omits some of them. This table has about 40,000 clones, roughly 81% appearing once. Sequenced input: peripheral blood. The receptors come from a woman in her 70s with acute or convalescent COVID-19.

CDR3 DNA: TGTGCCAGCAGCCAAGCAGGGGGGAGGCAGCCCCAGCATTTT. As protein: CASSQAGGRQPQHF. V is TRBV3-1 (or the pseudogene TRBV3-2) and J is TRBJ1-5; 7 bases are a match to TRBD1. CDR1 and CDR2 (germline): LGHDT, YNNKEL (reference sequence). This CDR3 has 14 residues. V lost 1 base, J lost 7 bases, and 4 bases stayed unmatched.

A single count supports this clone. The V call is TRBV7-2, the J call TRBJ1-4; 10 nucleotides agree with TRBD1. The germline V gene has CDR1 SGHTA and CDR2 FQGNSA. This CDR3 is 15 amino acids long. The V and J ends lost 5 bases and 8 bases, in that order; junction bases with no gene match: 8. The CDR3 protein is CASSESGTGAEKLFF. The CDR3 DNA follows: TGTGCCAGCAGCGAGTCCGGGACAGGGGCCGAAAAACTGTTTTTT.

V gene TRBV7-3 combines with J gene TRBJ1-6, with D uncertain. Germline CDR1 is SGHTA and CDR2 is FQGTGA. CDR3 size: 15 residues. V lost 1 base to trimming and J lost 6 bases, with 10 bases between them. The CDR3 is CASSLNPGSNSPLHF. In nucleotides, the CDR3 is TGTGCCAGCAGCTTAAATCCAGGATCTAATTCACCCCTCCACTTT.

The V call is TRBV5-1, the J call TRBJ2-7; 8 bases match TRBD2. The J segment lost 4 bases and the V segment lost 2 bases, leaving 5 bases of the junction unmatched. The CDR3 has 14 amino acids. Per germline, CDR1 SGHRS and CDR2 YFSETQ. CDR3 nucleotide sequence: TGCGCCAGCAGCTTTGGGACTAGGGGGTACGAGCAGTACTTC. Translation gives CASSFGTRGYEQYF.

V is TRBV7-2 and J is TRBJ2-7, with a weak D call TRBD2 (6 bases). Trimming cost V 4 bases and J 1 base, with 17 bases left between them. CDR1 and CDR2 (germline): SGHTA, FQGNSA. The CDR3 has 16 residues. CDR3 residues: CASSSLPGTASYEQYF. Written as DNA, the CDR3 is TGTGCCAGCAGCTCACTACCGGGGACTGCTTCCTACGAGCAGTACTTC.

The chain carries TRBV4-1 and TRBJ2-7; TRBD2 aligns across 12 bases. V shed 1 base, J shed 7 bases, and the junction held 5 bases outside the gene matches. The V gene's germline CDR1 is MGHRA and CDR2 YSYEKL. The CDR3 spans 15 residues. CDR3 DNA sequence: TGCGCCAGCAGCCAAGGACTAGCGGGAGTAGGAGAGCAGTACTTC. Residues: CASSQGLAGVGEQYF.

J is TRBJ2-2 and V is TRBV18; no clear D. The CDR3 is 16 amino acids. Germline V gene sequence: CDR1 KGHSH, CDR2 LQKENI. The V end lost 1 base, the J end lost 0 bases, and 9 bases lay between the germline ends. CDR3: CASSPQPPPNTGELFF. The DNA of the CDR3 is TGTGCCAGCTCACCACAGCCCCCCCCGAACACCGGGGAGCTGTTTTTT.

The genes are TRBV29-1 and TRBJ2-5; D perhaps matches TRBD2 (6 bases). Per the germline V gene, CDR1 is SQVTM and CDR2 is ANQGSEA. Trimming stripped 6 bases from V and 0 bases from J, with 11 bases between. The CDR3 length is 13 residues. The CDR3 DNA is TGCAGCGTCGGGACTCCGTACCAAGAGACCCAGTACTTC. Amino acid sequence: CSVGTPYQETQYF.

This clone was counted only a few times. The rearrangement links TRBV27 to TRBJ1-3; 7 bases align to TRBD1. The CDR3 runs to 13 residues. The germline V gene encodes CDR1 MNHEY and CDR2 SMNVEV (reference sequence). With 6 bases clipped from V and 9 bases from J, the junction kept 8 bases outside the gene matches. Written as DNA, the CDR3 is TGTGCCAGCAGCATAACAGGGGACGGCACCATATATTTT. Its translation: CASSITGDGTIYF.

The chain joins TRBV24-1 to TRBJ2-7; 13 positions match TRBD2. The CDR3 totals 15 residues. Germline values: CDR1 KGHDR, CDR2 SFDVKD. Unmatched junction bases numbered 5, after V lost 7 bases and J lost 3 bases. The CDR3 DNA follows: TGTGCCACCAGCCAAGGACTAGCGGGAGTCTACGAGCAGTACTTC. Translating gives CATSQGLAGVYEQYF.